This T cell receptor beta chain originates from a study of cytomegalovirus exposure and HLA in healthy donors. Broader study findings: A later look showed TCR association rates differing by HLA locus, highest for DRB1 and lowest for HLA-C.

Healthy people donating bone marrow made up the donors. Unrecorded immune exposure was likely among donors, who were nominally healthy when sampled. V gave up 7 bases and J gave up 6 bases, with 15 bases separating them. The CDR3 extends over 14 amino acids. Germline loops: CDR1 MNHNY, CDR2 SVGAGI (reference sequence). Researchers ran the PCR with 60 Vbeta and 13 Jbeta primers. TCRdb's table, derived via immunoSEQ multiplex PCR, lists solely in-frame clones and lacks some. This sample yields 190,000 or so clones, of which 82% are seen a single time; roughly 0.098% belongs to the top ten. In regard to this clone: Its antigen is undetermined.

This sequence was found in a boy aged 2 to 10 in good health and CMV-seronegative. The chain uses TRBV6-6 and TRBJ2-2, with D tentatively TRBD2 (5 bases). The sample was PBMCs. The CDR3 region has the DNA TGTGCCAGCACCACCGAGGGTGGGTCCGGGGAGCTGTTTTTT. Protein: CASTTEGGSGELFF.